This TCR beta chain was profiled in a study of graft-versus-host responses after intestinal transplantation. Study as a whole: Every recipient underwent anti-thymocyte globulin induction, then tacrolimus and steroids for two to four years.

V lost 5 bases to trimming and J lost 1 base, with 14 bases between them. Germline V gene sequence: CDR1 SGHTA, CDR2 FQGTGA. The CDR3 extends over 15 amino acids. Some clones are missing from TCRdb's copy, which holds only in-frame ones; the method was immunoSEQ multiplex PCR. The sample records more than 9,500 clones, around 83% being singletons. Turning to this clone: What it binds is not known.

Findings of the study overall: Clonal ratios of graft-versus-host to host-versus-graft in allografts were high for patients exhibiting graft-donor T cell macrochimerism. GvH clones surfaced in recipient marrow, some emerging earlier in ileum or blood. Researchers found peak circulating GvH clone levels linked to early post-transplant HvG declines.

The sequence derives from a human patient who received an intestinal transplant, so some T cells may come from the graft donor. The chain uses TRBV7-3 and TRBJ2-5; D call uncertain. Sequences were derived from PBMCs, sampled around 530 days after intestinal transplant. In DNA form, the CDR3 reads TGTGCCAGCAGCCCCCAGCCGACGCGCCAAGAGACCCAGTACTTC. This codes for CASSPQPTRQETQYF.